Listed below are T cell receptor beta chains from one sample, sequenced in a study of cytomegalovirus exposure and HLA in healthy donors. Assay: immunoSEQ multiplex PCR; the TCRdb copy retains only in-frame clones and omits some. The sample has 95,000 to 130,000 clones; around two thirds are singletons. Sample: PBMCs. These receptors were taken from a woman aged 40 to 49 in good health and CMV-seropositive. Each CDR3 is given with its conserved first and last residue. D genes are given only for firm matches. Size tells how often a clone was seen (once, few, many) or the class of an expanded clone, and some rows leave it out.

CDR3 DNA: TGTGCCAGCACCGCGGACAGATATACAGAGCAGTACTTC
CDR3 protein: CASTADRYTEQYF
clone size: -
J gene: TRBJ2-7
V gene: TRBV28
D gene: -

CDR3 DNA: TGTGCCAGCAGTCCCACCCTAGACAGAAGCACTGAAGCTTTCTTT
CDR3 protein: CASSPTLDRSTEAFF
clone size: -
J gene: TRBJ1-1
V gene: TRBV28
D gene: -

CDR3 DNA: TGTGCCAGCTCACAACAGGGGGCTGGAGCTAACTATGGCTACACCTTC
CDR3 protein: CASSQQGAGANYGYTF
clone size: few
J gene: TRBJ1-2
V gene: TRBV18
D gene: TRBD1

CDR3 DNA: TGTGCCAGCAGCCACGGACTAGCGGACTACAATGAGCAGTTCTTC
CDR3 protein: CASSHGLADYNEQFF
clone size: -
J gene: TRBJ2-1
V gene: TRBV7-8
D gene: TRBD2

CDR3 DNA: TGTGCCAGCAGTTCCGACAGGGTAACCGCCGGGGAGCTGTTTTTT
CDR3 protein: CASSSDRVTAGELFF
clone size: once
J gene: TRBJ2-2
V gene: TRBV27
D gene: TRBD1

CDR3 DNA: TGCGCCAGCAGCCAAGGGACAGCGAACACCGGGGAGCTGTTTTTT
CDR3 protein: CASSQGTANTGELFF
clone size: -
J gene: TRBJ2-2
V gene: TRBV4-1
D gene: -

CDR3 DNA: TGTGCCAGTAGTATCGACGGGAAGAGGTATGGCTACACCTTC
CDR3 protein: CASSIDGKRYGYTF
clone size: -
J gene: TRBJ1-2
V gene: TRBV19
D gene: -

CDR3 DNA: TGTGCCAGCAGCTCCCCAAGGAGAGGAGGCAGACCCTACGAGCAGTACTTC
CDR3 protein: CASSSPRRGGRPYEQYF
clone size: -
J gene: TRBJ2-7
V gene: TRBV7-2
D gene: -

CDR3 DNA: TGCGCCAGCAGCCTAGGAGGGAGCTCCTATAATTCACCCCTCCACTTT
CDR3 protein: CASSLGGSSYNSPLHF
clone size: -
J gene: TRBJ1-6
V gene: TRBV4-1
D gene: -

CDR3 DNA: TGTGCCAGTAGCCATGGGGACAGGAGCGTGTCCTACGAGCAGTACTTC
CDR3 protein: CASSHGDRSVSYEQYF
clone size: -
J gene: TRBJ2-7
V gene: TRBV19
D gene: TRBD1

CDR3 DNA: TGTGCCAGCAGTCCGCGCGCCTACGGTGAAAAACTGTTTTTT
CDR3 protein: CASSPRAYGEKLFF
clone size: -
J gene: TRBJ1-4
V gene: TRBV28
D gene: -

CDR3 DNA: TGTGCCAGCTACGGGACTAGCGGGAGCTACGAGCAGTACTTC
CDR3 protein: CASYGTSGSYEQYF
clone size: -
J gene: TRBJ2-7
V gene: TRBV27
D gene: TRBD2

CDR3 DNA: TGTGCCAGCAGCACCCGACTAGCGGGAGACAATGAGCAGTTCTTC
CDR3 protein: CASSTRLAGDNEQFF
clone size: -
J gene: TRBJ2-1
V gene: TRBV4-2
D gene: TRBD2

CDR3 DNA: TGTGCCAGCAGTTCTCAGGGCGGGGGGGGGAATGAGCAGTTCTTC
CDR3 protein: CASSSQGGGGNEQFF
clone size: -
J gene: TRBJ2-1
V gene: TRBV7-2
D gene: TRBD2

CDR3 DNA: TGTGCCAGCAGCCAAGGGGGACAGGGTAATGGCTACACCTTC
CDR3 protein: CASSQGGQGNGYTF
clone size: few
J gene: TRBJ1-2
V gene: TRBV6-5
D gene: TRBD1

CDR3 DNA: TGCGCCAGCAGCCAAGGAGCTAGCGGGAGCTCTAAAAACATTCAGTACTTC
CDR3 protein: CASSQGASGSSKNIQYF
clone size: -
J gene: TRBJ2-4
V gene: TRBV4-3
D gene: TRBD2

CDR3 DNA: TGTGCCAGCAGTTTAGAGTGGGGCCACTACGAGCAGTACTTC
CDR3 protein: CASSLEWGHYEQYF
clone size: few
J gene: TRBJ2-7
V gene: TRBV28
D gene: -

CDR3 DNA: TGTGCCAGCAGCCGGCTACAGGGGTCCGGCGAGCAGTACTTC
CDR3 protein: CASSRLQGSGEQYF
clone size: -
J gene: TRBJ2-7
V gene: TRBV5-8
D gene: TRBD1

CDR3 DNA: TGCAGCGTTCGAACGTTTGCAGGTAGCTCCTACAATGAGCAGTTCTTC
CDR3 protein: CSVRTFAGSSYNEQFF
clone size: -
J gene: TRBJ2-1
V gene: TRBV29-1
D gene: -

CDR3 DNA: TGTGCCATCAGTGACCCATGGGGGACAGACCAAGAGACCCAGTACTTC
CDR3 protein: CAISDPWGTDQETQYF
clone size: few
J gene: TRBJ2-5
V gene: TRBV10-3
D gene: TRBD1

CDR3 DNA: TGCAGCGTTTCCCTTAGCGGTCCTCAGGGCGAGCAGTACTTC
CDR3 protein: CSVSLSGPQGEQYF
clone size: -
J gene: TRBJ2-7
V gene: TRBV29-1
D gene: -

CDR3 DNA: TGTGCCAGCAGCTCCCGGCAGTCAGGGCGAGGAGATACGCAGTATTTT
CDR3 protein: CASSSRQSGRGDTQYF
clone size: -
J gene: TRBJ2-3
V gene: TRBV28
D gene: -

CDR3 DNA: TGTGCCAGCAGTTTTCAGGCAGGGGGCCGTGAAAAACTGTTTTTT
CDR3 protein: CASSFQAGGREKLFF
clone size: -
J gene: TRBJ1-4
V gene: TRBV28
D gene: TRBD1

CDR3 DNA: TGTGCCTGGAGTCGAGGGAATAAGAACTATGGCTACACCTTC
CDR3 protein: CAWSRGNKNYGYTF
clone size: -
J gene: TRBJ1-2
V gene: TRBV30
D gene: -

CDR3 DNA: TGCGCCAGCAGCCGCGCATACAGAACCGACTCTGGAAACACCATATATTTT
CDR3 protein: CASSRAYRTDSGNTIYF
clone size: -
J gene: TRBJ1-3
V gene: TRBV4-3
D gene: -

CDR3 DNA: TGTGCCAGCAGCGTAACCGTCGGCACCGGGGAGCTGTTTTTT
CDR3 protein: CASSVTVGTGELFF
clone size: -
J gene: TRBJ2-2
V gene: TRBV9
D gene: -

CDR3 DNA: TGTGCCAGCAGTTTACAGGGGTGGGCTAACTATGGCTACACCTTC
CDR3 protein: CASSLQGWANYGYTF
clone size: -
J gene: TRBJ1-2
V gene: TRBV27
D gene: -

CDR3 DNA: TGTGCCAGCAGTTTGCGACAGCTGAATGAAAAACTGTTTTTT
CDR3 protein: CASSLRQLNEKLFF
clone size: -
J gene: TRBJ1-4
V gene: TRBV28
D gene: -

CDR3 DNA: TGCAGCGCCGGACTAGCGGGAGGGCTCGAGCAGTACTTC
CDR3 protein: CSAGLAGGLEQYF
clone size: -
J gene: TRBJ2-7
V gene: TRBV29-1
D gene: TRBD2

CDR3 DNA: TGTGCCAGCAGCTTATCTAGCTATACGGCGGGAGGTCACAATGAGCAGTTCTTC
CDR3 protein: CASSLSSYTAGGHNEQFF
clone size: -
J gene: TRBJ2-1
V gene: TRBV7-2
D gene: TRBD2

CDR3 DNA: TGTGCCAGCAGCTTAGACGAAACAGGGGAAAAACTGTTTTTT
CDR3 protein: CASSLDETGEKLFF
clone size: -
J gene: TRBJ1-4
V gene: TRBV7-9
D gene: -

CDR3 DNA: TGTGCCAGCCATTTCCGACAGGGGCCTTCGTCCGAGCAGTACTTC
CDR3 protein: CASHFRQGPSSEQYF
clone size: -
J gene: TRBJ2-7
V gene: TRBV2
D gene: TRBD1

CDR3 DNA: TGTGCCAGCAGCTTAACGGGGGGGCTGTACAATGAGCAGTTCTTC
CDR3 protein: CASSLTGGLYNEQFF
clone size: -
J gene: TRBJ2-1
V gene: TRBV7-3
D gene: -

CDR3 DNA: TGCGCCAGCAGCCAACTAGATCTCGGACTCGCTATTGGTGAGCAGTTCTTC
CDR3 protein: CASSQLDLGLAIGEQFF
clone size: -
J gene: TRBJ2-1
V gene: TRBV4-1
D gene: -

CDR3 DNA: TGTGCCTGGGCCGGGAGGTCCTACGAGCAGTACTTC
CDR3 protein: CAWAGRSYEQYF
clone size: -
J gene: TRBJ2-7
V gene: TRBV30
D gene: TRBD2

CDR3 DNA: TGTGCCAGCAGCTTAGCTATGGGGCCCGGCTATGGCTACACCTTC
CDR3 protein: CASSLAMGPGYGYTF
clone size: -
J gene: TRBJ1-2
V gene: TRBV7-8
D gene: -

CDR3 DNA: TGTGCCAGCAGCTTGGGTGGACACCCTATCGCCACAGATACGCAGTATTTT
CDR3 protein: CASSLGGHPIATDTQYF
clone size: few
J gene: TRBJ2-3
V gene: TRBV5-6
D gene: -

CDR3 DNA: TGTGCCAGCAGCGCGAGGGGGAGTGAGCAGTTCTTC
CDR3 protein: CASSARGSEQFF
clone size: -
J gene: TRBJ2-1
V gene: TRBV7-3
D gene: -

CDR3 DNA: TGTGCCAGCAGCGTACAGGCGTACTCCCAAGAGACCCAGTACTTC
CDR3 protein: CASSVQAYSQETQYF
clone size: few
J gene: TRBJ2-5
V gene: TRBV7-2
D gene: -

CDR3 DNA: TGTGCCAGCAGTTCCAGGCAGGCAACTGAAGCTTTCTTT
CDR3 protein: CASSSRQATEAFF
clone size: few
J gene: TRBJ1-1
V gene: TRBV6-5
D gene: -

CDR3 DNA: TGTGCCAGCAGTACCCGGGAGGACTATGGCTACACCTTC
CDR3 protein: CASSTREDYGYTF
clone size: -
J gene: TRBJ1-2
V gene: TRBV6-1
D gene: -

CDR3 DNA: TGCAGCGTTGAAATTCTAGCGGTCTACAATGAGCAGTTCTTC
CDR3 protein: CSVEILAVYNEQFF
clone size: -
J gene: TRBJ2-1
V gene: TRBV29-1
D gene: TRBD2

CDR3 DNA: TGTGCCAGCAGTGAAGCGCACAGGACAGCCCTCCCTAGCCCCCAGCATTTT
CDR3 protein: CASSEAHRTALPSPQHF
clone size: -
J gene: TRBJ1-5
V gene: TRBV2
D gene: -

CDR3 DNA: TGTGCCAGCAGCTTGGATGGCAGTCGCACAGATACGCAGTATTTT
CDR3 protein: CASSLDGSRTDTQYF
clone size: -
J gene: TRBJ2-3
V gene: TRBV5-4
D gene: -

CDR3 DNA: TGCGCCAGCAGCCACGGGGGAAGTTCCTACGAGCAGTACTTC
CDR3 protein: CASSHGGSSYEQYF
clone size: -
J gene: TRBJ2-7
V gene: TRBV4-1
D gene: -

CDR3 DNA: TGTGCCTCGTTAACCGGGACAGTGAACACTGAAGCTTTCTTT
CDR3 protein: CASLTGTVNTEAFF
clone size: -
J gene: TRBJ1-1
V gene: TRBV30
D gene: TRBD1

CDR3 DNA: TGTTCCAGCAGCTTAGATGTTACCGCGCCTAACTATGGCTACACCTTC
CDR3 protein: CSSSLDVTAPNYGYTF
clone size: few
J gene: TRBJ1-2
V gene: TRBV7-9
D gene: -

CDR3 DNA: TGTGCCAGCAGTCGCCTAGCGGGAGAGTACCACGAGCAGTACTTC
CDR3 protein: CASSRLAGEYHEQYF
clone size: -
J gene: TRBJ2-7
V gene: TRBV2
D gene: TRBD2

CDR3 DNA: TGTGCCAGCAGCTCACAGGGGGCCGACGAGCAATACTTC
CDR3 protein: CASSSQGADEQYF
clone size: -
J gene: TRBJ2-7
V gene: TRBV7-3
D gene: TRBD1